The 29 T cell receptor beta chains listed next were all sequenced from one sample in a study of graft-versus-host responses after intestinal transplantation. From the graft tissue, intraepithelial and lamina propria lymphocytes were released through processing. The data were produced by immunoSEQ multiplex PCR, yet TCRdb's version contains in-frame clones alone and is incomplete. Of some 15,000 clones in the sample, about 68% were seen once. Sequencing used ileum tissue, obtained 650 to 700 days after intestinal transplantation. The receptors derive from a human patient who received an intestinal transplant, so some T cells may come from the graft donor.

The genes are TRBV25-1 and TRBJ1-2; D may be TRBD1 (6 bases). The CDR3 is 14 amino acids. The germline V gene has CDR1 MGHDK and CDR2 SYGVNS. The V and J ends lost 3 bases and 4 bases respectively, with 12 bases between them. This chain's CDR3 is CASSDGGHFYGYTF. CDR3 nucleotides: TGTGCCAGCAGTGATGGGGGACATTTCTATGGCTACACCTTC.

V and J are TRBV4-1 and TRBJ1-2; 12 nucleotides line up with TRBD1. With V trimmed by 0 bases and J by 8 bases, 10 bases remained unmatched. The CDR3 covers 17 residues. Per germline, CDR1 MGHRA and CDR2 YSYEKL. The CDR3 DNA is TGCGCCAGCAGCCAAGAACCCGGGACAGGGGGCGGTAAAGGCTACACCTTC. Translating it yields CASSQEPGTGGGKGYTF.

The chain has TRBV18 and TRBJ1-2, with 7 bases lining up with TRBD1. V was pared by 2 bases and J by 4 bases, with 7 bases of the junction left unmatched. The CDR3 has 15 residues. In germline, CDR1 is KGHSH, CDR2 LQKENI. The CDR3 region is CASSPSGQVSYGYTF. CDR3 nucleotides: TGTGCCAGCTCACCAAGCGGACAGGTTAGCTATGGCTACACCTTC.

This sequence joins TRBV7-2 and TRBJ2-7; TRBD2 matches 14 bases. From germline, CDR1 is SGHTA and CDR2 FQGNSA. Trimming removed 1 base from V and 2 bases from J; junction bases left unmatched: 1. The CDR3 extends over 16 amino acids. In DNA, the CDR3 is TGTGCCAGCAGCTTAGAGGGACTAGCGGGGGCCTACGAGCAGTACTTC. It encodes CASSLEGLAGAYEQYF.

This sequence joins TRBV30 and TRBJ1-2, with 8 bases that match TRBD1. The trim removed 1 base at V and 8 bases at J, leaving 9 bases unmatched. The CDR3 covers 14 residues. Germline V lookup: CDR1 GTSNPN, CDR2 SVGIG (reference sequence). The CDR3 reads CAWSATDRVGGYTF. DNA of the CDR3: TGTGCCTGGAGTGCGACGGACAGGGTTGGAGGCTACACCTTC.

The CDR3 sequence is CASSQEGAGTNEKLFF. The CDR3 nucleotides read TGCGCCAGCAGCCAAGAGGGGGCAGGGACTAATGAAAAACTGTTTTTT. The chain joins TRBV4-3 to TRBJ1-4, with D possibly matching TRBD1 (6 bases). Germline values: CDR1 LGHNA, CDR2 YSLEER. The CDR3 covers 16 residues. The germline V and J ends were trimmed by 0 bases and 2 bases, with 10 bases remaining between them.

This clone was seen only a few times. The rearrangement uses TRBV6-1 and TRBJ2-6; perhaps TRBD2 as D (6 bases). The CDR3 is made up of 15 amino acids. Germline loops: CDR1 MNHNS, CDR2 SASEGT. With 1 base removed from V and 2 bases from J, the gap between germline ends came to 6 bases. The CDR3 DNA is TGTGCCAGCAGTGAAGGGGGGGCTGGGGCCAACGTCCTGACTTTC. This codes for CASSEGGAGANVLTF.

The rearrangement joins TRBV7-2 to TRBJ1-1, with a possible D match to TRBD1 (5 bases). Trimming removed 5 bases at V and 7 bases at J, with 14 bases between. Germline CDR1 and CDR2: SGHTA and FQGNSA. The CDR3 extends over 13 amino acids. The CDR3 region is CASSVPGGIEAFF. The CDR3 DNA is TGTGCCAGCAGCGTCCCGGGGGGGATTGAAGCTTTCTTT.

The chain couples TRBV19 to TRBJ2-5, with 11 bases fitting TRBD1. V was pared by 2 bases and J by 5 bases, with 4 bases of the junction left unmatched. The CDR3 is made up of 15 amino acids. Germline V gives CDR1 LNHDA, CDR2 SQIVND (reference sequence). This CDR3 reads CASSIWTGGVETQYF. CDR3 coding DNA: TGTGCCAGTAGTATATGGACAGGGGGCGTGGAGACCCAGTACTTC.

This chain uses TRBV6-5 with TRBJ2-7; 7 bases match TRBD1. In germline, CDR1 is MNHEY, CDR2 SVGAGI. J gave up 7 bases and V 7 bases, and 4 bases lay outside the gene matches. The CDR3 extends over 11 amino acids. The DNA of the CDR3 is TGTGCCAGCACTCGACAGGGAGAGCAGTACTTC. Its translation: CASTRQGEQYF.

This clone occurred once. The genes are TRBV10-3 and TRBJ2-3, with 9 bases fitting TRBD1. Germline V lookup: CDR1 ENHRY, CDR2 SYGVKD. V lost 8 bases and J lost 3; bases outside the gene matches: 9. CDR3 length equals 15 residues. The CDR3 region is CAIADNRGRTDTQYF. The CDR3 coding sequence is TGTGCCATCGCAGACAACAGGGGGCGTACAGATACGCAGTATTTT.

The V gene is TRBV4-3, the J gene TRBJ2-1, with D possibly being TRBD1 (7 bases). Germline V gene data show CDR1 as LGHNA and CDR2 as YSLEER. The germline V and J ends were trimmed by 1 base and 0 bases, with 10 bases remaining between them. The CDR3 extends over 16 amino acids. As DNA, the CDR3 is TGCGCCAGCAGCCAAGCTCAGGGGGGCTCCTACAATGAGCAGTTCTTC. Its translation: CASSQAQGGSYNEQFF.

This clone was picked up one time. The V and J genes are TRBV4-3 and TRBJ1-2, with no clear D. Per germline, CDR1 LGHNA and CDR2 YSLEER. The length of the CDR3 is 16 residues. V lost 1 base to trimming and J lost 0 bases, with 12 bases between them. The CDR3 loop reads CASSQGAYGANYGYTF. The CDR3 DNA follows: TGCGCCAGCAGCCAAGGGGCTTACGGCGCTAACTATGGCTACACCTTC.

A note on this clone: The sample carries other DNA sequences with the same CDR3. This rearrangement joins TRBV7-9 to TRBJ1-1; a possible D gene is TRBD1 (6 bases). The CDR3 covers 16 residues. Germline-derived CDR1 and CDR2 are SEHNR and FQNEAQ (reference sequence). Trimming cost V 3 bases and J 0 bases, with 14 bases left between them. The CDR3 region is CASSLGGQKMNTEAFF. The CDR3 DNA reads as TGTGCCAGCAGCTTGGGGGGGCAGAAGATGAACACTGAAGCTTTCTTT.

The genes are TRBV30 and TRBJ1-5, with D unresolved. CDR1 GTSNPN and CDR2 SVGIG come from the germline V gene (reference sequence). Trimming left V 4 bases short and J 0 bases short, with 10 bases between. This CDR3 has 14 amino acids. This CDR3 reads CAWKSGSSNQPQHF. CDR3 nucleotides: TGTGCCTGGAAATCCGGGTCTAGCAATCAGCCCCAGCATTTT.

This chain connects TRBV25-1 to TRBJ1-2; D might be TRBD1 (5 bases). Trimming took off 1 base at V and 2 bases at J, with 5 bases between the two ends. The length of the CDR3 is 13 residues. Germline assignment: CDR1 MGHDK and CDR2 SYGVNS. Here the CDR3 DNA reads TGTGCCAGCAGTGAATGGACAAACTATGGCTACACCTTC. Protein product: CASSEWTNYGYTF.

The chain recombines TRBV2 with TRBJ2-7; D is undetermined. This CDR3 contains 14 residues. Germline CDR1 is SNHLY and CDR2 is FYNNEI. Trimming took off 6 bases at V and 4 bases at J, with 16 bases between the two ends. In nucleotides, the CDR3 is TGTGCCAGCAGCGCCTATAGCCTTGAGTACGAGCAGTACTTC. This translates into CASSAYSLEYEQYF.

The chain carries TRBV5-6 and TRBJ1-1; possible D gene TRBD1, 5 bases. V was cut by 1 base and J by 8 bases, with 9 bases left in between. The CDR3 contains 12 residues. Germline values: CDR1 SGHDT, CDR2 YYEEEE. The CDR3 coding sequence is TGTGCCAGCAGCTTGTCTGGGGCCGAAGCTTTCTTT. Its translation is CASSLSGAEAFF.

This clone was counted only a few times. The chain is built from TRBV5-1 and TRBJ2-7; perhaps TRBD2 as D (6 bases). The CDR3 is made up of 15 amino acids. Germline V gives CDR1 SGHRS, CDR2 YFSETQ. The ends were cut back, 4 bases at V and 0 bases at J, with 14 bases in the middle. The CDR3, as DNA: TGCGCCAGCAGCCCTCGGCGGGGCAACTCCTACGAGCAGTACTTC. Amino acids: CASSPRRGNSYEQYF.

V and J are TRBV18 and TRBJ2-7; TRBD2 matches 10 bases. CDR3 size: 15 residues. The germline CDR1 and CDR2 sequences are KGHSH and LQKENI. Trimming cost V 6 bases and J 4 bases; bases outside gene matches: 9. CDR3 sequence (DNA): TGTGCCAGCTCCGGGAGCGGGGGGGCACAATACGAGCAGTACTTC. It codes for CASSGSGGAQYEQYF.

Relative to its sample, this clone is medium-sized (0.01 to 0.1%). The V and J genes are TRBV10-3 and TRBJ2-3; D is unclear. The length of the CDR3 is 15 residues. The germline V and J ends were trimmed by 7 bases and 1 base, with 15 bases remaining between them. Per the germline V gene, CDR1 is ENHRY and CDR2 is SYGVKD. The DNA of the CDR3 is TGTGCCATCACTAATGGTTTCGATGGCACAGATACGCAGTATTTT. This translates into CAITNGFDGTDTQYF.

This clone has a handful of counts. V is TRBV28 and J is TRBJ2-7; tentative D call: TRBD1 (5 bases). V lost 5 bases, J lost 1 base, and 15 bases lay in between. CDR1 is MDHEN and CDR2 is SYDVKM in the germline V gene. The CDR3 consists of 15 residues. The CDR3 DNA sequence: TGTGCCAGCAGTCCACCTCAGGGTCTATCCTACGAGCAGTACTTC. This sequence encodes CASSPPQGLSYEQYF. The full variable domain, its missing parts supplied by reference TRBV28 and TRBJ2-7, is DVKVTQSSRYLVKRTGEKVFLECVQDMDHENMFWYRQDPGLGLRLIYFSYDVKMKEKGDIPEGYSVSREKKERFSLILESASTNQTSMYLCASSPPQGLSYEQYFGPGTRLTVT.

The rearrangement links TRBV4-3 to TRBJ1-1; D gene ambiguous. The CDR3 is made up of 18 amino acids. With 1 base removed from V and 1 base from J, the gap between germline ends came to 19 bases. The germline V gene encodes CDR1 LGHNA and CDR2 YSLEER. CDR3 region: CASSQARHPTGSNTEAFF. The CDR3 bases are TGCGCCAGCAGCCAAGCCAGACATCCCACTGGATCGAACACTGAAGCTTTCTTT.

The chain joins TRBV9 to TRBJ1-3; D is uncertain. The CDR3 is made up of 16 amino acids. V lost 0 bases and J 0 bases, leaving 10 bases between the germline ends. The V gene's germline CDR1 is SGDLS and CDR2 YYNGEE. CDR3 bases: TGTGCCAGCAGCGTAGGATTAGAGTTCTCTGGAAACACCATATATTTT. Encoded protein: CASSVGLEFSGNTIYF.

This chain joins TRBV21-1 and TRBJ2-7; no check of the table's D call, TRBD1, against the DNA was made. TRBV21-1 is described as a pseudogene. CDR3 length: 14 residues. CDR3 residues: CASSNAKQGFKQYF. Written as DNA, the CDR3 is TGTGCCAGCAGCAATGCTAAACAGGGCTTTAAGCAGTACTTC.

The chain combines TRBV4-3 with TRBJ2-5; tentative D call: TRBD1 (6 bases). The J call may be incorrect, as the DNA end agrees better with TRBJ2-7. In germline, CDR1 is LGHNA, CDR2 YSLEER. The CDR3 spans 13 residues. CDR3 nucleotides: TGCGCCAGCAGTGCGACAGGATCCTACGAGCAGTACTTC. Translating it yields CASSATGSYEQYF.

The V and J genes are TRBV4-3 and TRBJ2-7, with 9 bases fitting TRBD1. V gave up 3 bases and J gave up 5 bases; unmatched junction bases: 8. The CDR3 length is 15 residues. Germline values: CDR1 LGHNA, CDR2 YSLEER. CDR3 DNA: TGCGCCAGCAGCCAGATGGGGGACAGGGTCCACGAGCAGTACTTC. Protein sequence: CASSQMGDRVHEQYF.

This sequence joins TRBV30 and TRBJ2-3, with 8 bases fitting TRBD1. This CDR3 region has 20 residues. V was clipped by 2 bases and J by 0 bases; unmatched bases: 19. CDR1 and CDR2 from the germline V gene are GTSNPN and SVGIG (reference sequence). In nucleotides, the CDR3 is TGTGCCTGGAGTACGTTACAGGGGGGTGAATACTCTTCTAGCACAGATACGCAGTATTTT. Its protein product is CAWSTLQGGEYSSSTDTQYF.

J is TRBJ2-3 and V is TRBV29-1; 9 nucleotides agree with TRBD2. The CDR3 is 18 amino acids. The V and J ends lost 0 bases and 5 bases, in that order; junction bases with no gene match: 15. The V gene's germline CDR1 is SQVTM and CDR2 ANQGSEA. This chain's CDR3 is CSVEDSPTAGGWLDTQYF. DNA for the CDR3: TGCAGCGTTGAAGACTCGCCGACGGCGGGGGGGTGGTTAGATACGCAGTATTTT.